Listed here are 9 T cell receptor beta chains from one sample, sequenced in a study of blood T cells in healthy people across ages. Sample-barcoded 5' priming and a J-beta primer mix drove a second PCR of roughly 7 to 11 cycles. From the 5' RACE reads, TCRdb called clonotypes with MiXCR, one entry per CDR3 protein. This sample has roughly 800,000 distinct CDR3 sequences, with 58% found just once. The sequenced sample was blood. The receptors derive from a young man in good health.

This clonotype appeared many times. The V call is TRBV20-1, the J call TRBJ2-7, with a possible D match to TRBD2 (5 bases). The germline V gene encodes CDR1 DFQATT and CDR2 SNEGSKA (reference sequence). This CDR3 contains 14 residues. Trimming cost V 0 bases and J 3 bases, with 12 bases left between them. This chain's CDR3 is CSARDHPRGYEQYF. The CDR3, as DNA: TGCAGTGCTAGAGATCACCCACGGGGCTACGAGCAGTACTTC.

This chain uses TRBV7-2 with TRBJ2-3, with D possibly being TRBD2 (5 bases). This CDR3 spans 13 amino acids. CDR1 is SGHTA and CDR2 is FQGNSA in the germline V gene. The V gene lost 7 bases and the J gene lost 8 bases, with 16 bases spanning the gap. The CDR3 DNA follows: TGTGCCAGCACCGGCACGAGCGGCCGTACGCAGTATTTT. It translates to CASTGTSGRTQYF.

In regard to this clonotype: One junction end does not reproduce the germline sequence, and a read error may be involved. The V call is TRBV20-1, the J call TRBJ2-1, with no clear D. CDR1 DFQATT and CDR2 SNEGSKA come from the germline V gene (reference sequence). The CDR3 is 12 amino acids. The CDR3 protein is CSAATFMNELFF. The CDR3 DNA reads TGCAGTGCTGCGACATTTATGAATGAGCTGTTCTTC.

This clonotype came up once. This sequence joins TRBV29-1 and TRBJ2-1; perhaps TRBD1 as D (5 bases). Between the trimmed V and J ends, which lost 3 bases and 4 bases, there was a span of 10 bases. Germline values: CDR1 SQVTM, CDR2 ANQGSEA. CDR3 length: 13 amino acids. The CDR3 sequence is CSVEDTYYNEQFF. In DNA form, the CDR3 reads TGCAGCGTTGAGGACACTTATTACAATGAGCAGTTCTTC.

There are a few counts of this clonotype. A much larger clone lies a single base off, so this may be a read error. V and J are TRBV12-3 or TRBV12-4 and TRBJ2-7; D is uncertain. The CDR3 spans 12 residues. Trimming shortened V by 8 bases and J by 2 bases, and 10 bases separated the two germline ends. DNA of the CDR3: TGTGCCAGCGCAAGGCCGACCTACGAGCAGTACTTC. Translation: CASARPTYEQYF.

This clonotype was detected a few times. The rearrangement links TRBV11-2 to TRBJ2-4; TRBD1 might be the D (6 bases). V was clipped by 4 bases and J by 6 bases, with 13 bases between them. This CDR3 is 14 amino acids long. CDR1 is SGHAT and CDR2 is FQNNGV in the germline V gene. The CDR3 nucleotides read TGTGCCAGCAGCTCGGGGACATACGGAAACATTCAGTACTTC. It translates to CASSSGTYGNIQYF.

The V call is TRBV6-5, the J call TRBJ2-7, with 7 bases that match TRBD1. CDR3 length: 15 amino acids. V shed 6 bases and J 0 bases; nucleotides not matched to a gene: 8. Germline values: CDR1 MNHEY, CDR2 SVGAGI. As DNA, the CDR3 is TGTGCCAGCAGGAAAGACAGGGCGGGCTCCTACGAGCAGTACTTC. This gives the protein CASRKDRAGSYEQYF.

The chain couples TRBV24-1 to TRBJ2-6; 8 bases agree with TRBD2. V lost 8 bases, J lost 3 bases, and 14 bases stayed unmatched. Germline lookup yields CDR1 KGHDR and CDR2 SFDVKD. This CDR3 region has 18 residues. CDR3 sequence: CATMADRGGGYGANVLTF. Here the CDR3 DNA reads TGTGCCACCATGGCGGACCGGGGGGGCGGGTATGGGGCCAACGTCCTGACTTTC.

This clonotype was picked up many times. The rearrangement uses TRBV29-1 and TRBJ1-5, with a possible D match to TRBD1 (6 bases). V lost 4 bases and J 1 base, leaving 8 bases between the germline ends. This CDR3 has 13 amino acids. Per the germline V gene, CDR1 is SQVTM and CDR2 is ANQGSEA. CDR3 in DNA: TGCAGCGTTGGAGGGGGAAGCAATCAGCCCCAGCATTTT. Translated: CSVGGGSNQPQHF.